The entry that follows covers one T cell receptor beta chain sequence. Its antigen has not been determined. No qualities accompany the bases; no much larger clone lies one base away. Libraries were prepared through the immunoSEQ multiplex PCR assay. A mixture of 60 forward primers for TCR Vbeta segments and 13 reverse primers for TCR Jbeta segments was used in the multiplex PCR. Amplification of the CDR3 region of rearranged TCR beta genes was performed with a multiplex PCR assay on genomic DNA. The Illumina HiSeq System was used to sequence the amplified TCR beta libraries as 87-base-pair reads. The authors' analysis ran thus. A later analysis tallied around 82 million unique TCR beta chains across the approximately 670 repertoires, and roughly 11 million of those chains were shared by two or more donors. To remove PCR and sequencing errors, raw reads were error-corrected and collapsed into unique sequences using a nearest-neighbor algorithm that merged closely related sequences. Alignment of CDR3 sequences to IMGT reference sequences was used to assign V, D and J gene segments. For a sequence to be retained, a match of at least six nucleotides was required to both a V gene segment and a J gene segment. Rearrangements were classified as productive when the CDR3 lacked stop codons and remained in frame with V and J, and all other rearrangements were classified as non-productive. Following IMGT convention, CDR3 was defined as the stretch from the second conserved V-encoded cysteine up to the conserved J-encoded phenylalanine. The earlier analysis of more than 450 of the donors excluded sequences that lacked an unambiguous match to a single V gene segment. An earlier analysis of 587 of the donors called V segments functional above 56.7% productive rearrangements and segregating when the between-donor standard deviation exceeded 5%. A statistical classification framework was built to diagnose cytomegalovirus status from the catalog of TCR beta chain sequences. V and J gene assignment, in a later analysis, came from comparing TCR nucleotide sequences with IMGT/GENE-DB human TR gene sequences. In a later analysis, CDR3 sequences and most-parsimonious VDJ recombination scenarios were assigned using the TCRdist pipeline. In a later analysis, each TCR beta chain was defined by its CDR3 amino acid sequence together with its V-gene family, and reads lacking a unique V-gene family were excluded. A later analysis removed roughly 590 highly shared, low-generation-probability nucleotide sequences to deal with suspected cross-contamination and a sequencing artifact. A later analysis calculated a clonal expansion index for each public chain from normalized within-repertoire ranks of inferred template counts. Generation probabilities in a later analysis came from a VDJ recombination model fitted to out-of-frame rearrangements, and those results were checked against IGoR. In a later analysis, hypergeometric tests were used to score TCR-TCR, TCR-HLA and TCR-CMV co-occurrence, with a repertoire-size bias correction applied to TCR pairs. To estimate false discovery rates, a later analysis permuted the HLA or CMV assignments 20 times. A later analysis grouped co-occurring TCRs with DBSCAN, adding TCRdist sequence similarity when clustering within HLA-allele-positive subsets. Repertoires with fewer than 30,000 or more than 120,000 public chains were left out of co-occurrence clustering, as were a handful of repertoires with anomalous nucleotide sharing. TCRdb took over this immuneACCESS table, retaining in-frame rearrangements with V and J assigned. Such tables are incomplete; in checked studies, under half of the missing clones stem from an unresolved V gene, and the remainder is unexplained. The DNA gave D and trimming, while V, J and clone size come from that table. The sample includes about 150,000 clones, with just under 80% observed a single time. The ten largest clonotypes hold 1% of the sample.

This entry is derived from a study of cytomegalovirus exposure and HLA in healthy donors (dated by TCRdb to 2015 to 2018). Study-wide context: An earlier analysis of approximately 550 of the donors reported 250 to 300 Gb of sequence data and 120 million or so unique TCR beta sequences from 150 million to 200 million T cells. The aim of the study was to test whether cataloging public T cell receptors could identify signatures of past pathogen exposure. All discovery cohort repertoires had been generated using a single sequencing platform. An earlier analysis of 500 to 750 of the donors applied high-throughput TCR beta sequencing to assess whether each TCR beta V gene segment acted as functional or pseudogenic. Genome-wide SNP genotypes for about 65% of the 666 donors were used in a later genetic analysis, which treated that subset as a discovery cohort. Of the approximately 370 genotyped donors, 65% to 90% were placed in the genetic ancestry cluster associated with self-reported Caucasian donors. Around 320 gigabases of sequencing data and approximately 85 million unique TCR sequences were included in an early release covering under 650 HLA-typed donors. The number of typed donors differed by locus: about 620-640 for A, B, C, DRB1 and DQB1; 522 for DQA1; 606 for DPA1; and roughly 450 for DPB1. Because of strong linkage in the cohort, five DR-DQ haplotypes were treated as single units for association and clustering. To predict cytomegalovirus infection status, the study combined high-throughput TCR immunosequencing, statistical association of individual TCRs with disease status, and machine learning. A later analysis re-analyzed previously published TCR beta repertoires from hundreds of donors and added high-resolution HLA genotyping to study TCR occurrence patterns. In the later analysis, no new phenotypic data were used to find candidate immune exposures; instead, reliance was placed on TCR beta sequences and their occurrence across donors. Along with the approximately 700-subject first cohort, a separate validation cohort of over 90 different subjects was used. HLA typing included class I and class II loci at four-digit resolution. Across under 500 genotyped donors of the cohort, an average of roughly 230,000 unique TCR beta nucleotide sequences per donor were sequenced, and about a sixth of those sequences were non-productive. Alongside the repertoire data, information on donor age, sex, ethnicity and CMV serostatus was compiled. Using immunosequencing, the study profiled T cell repertoires from roughly 650 subjects and related those repertoires to cytomegalovirus serostatus. What the research found in general, with its limitations: In a later genetic analysis, a missense DCLRE1C variant was associated with V-gene and J-gene trimming of TCR beta chains, and the association was replicated in an independent cohort. Only TCR beta chains were sequenced in this cohort, and the absence of alpha or paired-chain data limited detectable features. In a later genetic analysis, fewer N-insertions in productive TCRs were reported among donors in an Asian-associated ancestry cluster than the roughly 700-donor mean. In a later analysis, several top co-occurrence clusters were reported to appear linked to parvovirus B19, influenza, CMV and Epstein-Barr virus. The authors suggested that the approach could potentially be generalized to other disease states and immunological phenotypes. Broadly in line with IMGT annotations, most TCR beta V segments showed up in productive rearrangements about 90% or about 30% of the time in an earlier analysis of a few hundred of the donors. Over 15 rarely observed V segments, including chromosome 9 orphons, were excluded from the earlier analysis of approximately 500 of the donors because counts were too low. Strong co-occurrence of HLA alleles, especially DR and DQ, made assigning TCR associations to individual alleles difficult. A few of the identified cytomegalovirus-associated TCR beta chains were confirmed in vitro to be specific for cytomegalovirus antigens. Most TCR sequences were seen in very few donors, while some public TCRs were found in many individuals. The classifier was reported to diagnose cytomegalovirus status with high specificity and sensitivity in both the original and validation cohorts. Specific HLA alleles were associated with 15,000 to 20,000 TCR beta sequences at a false discovery rate of 0.05 in a later analysis. A cluster of highly shared sequence variants was judged likely to represent a technical artifact of the sequencing pipeline. The presence/absence analyses assumed that sequencing depth was roughly uniform across donors, and that assumption may not be true. Correlated functional status among segregating V segments might be attributable to linkage disequilibrium, but an unknown experimental factor could not be ruled out. According to a later analysis, TCR association rates differed among HLA loci, with DRB1 alleles showing the most associated TCRs and HLA-C alleles showing the fewest. Because HLA typing was missing for some donors at each locus, association tests included only the typed subset. Most CMV-associated TCR beta chains appeared to be HLA-restricted in a later analysis, and the HLA associations seemed to be driven largely by CMV exposure. A total of roughly 160 TCR beta chains were listed by the study as associated with cytomegalovirus. Because the 87-base-pair reads could not distinguish some IMGT-functional V segments, including TRBV6-2 and TRBV6-3, those segments were excluded. A further reported finding was that TCR beta sequences accurately predicted the HLA-A and HLA-B alleles for most subjects in the first cohort. Compared with equally common non-associated chains, HLA-associated TCR beta chains in a later analysis were more clonally expanded and had lower generation probabilities. The only immune exposure information available for the cohort was CMV serostatus.

Its CDR3 holds 15 amino acids, cysteine through phenylalanine. Here the CDR3 DNA is all that survives: 45 bases in frame from base 1. CDR1 and CDR2 (KGHSY, FQNENV) derive from the germline V gene. V loses 2 bases, J loses 6 bases, and the germline ends lie 16 bases apart. In total, 500 to 700 healthy bone marrow donors made up the cohort. At the time of sampling, every cohort member was nominally healthy, though immune exposures that went unrecorded were likely present. The donor was CMV seropositive and belonged to the group of some 290 seropositive cohort members. Each donor provided a peripheral blood sample, and peripheral blood mononuclear cells were used for TCR beta sequencing. Genomic DNA was extracted from the blood cell samples with the Qiagen DNeasy Blood Extraction Kit.

This TCR was recovered from a woman aged 45-65 years in good health and CMV-seropositive. The sequence joins TRBV16 to TRBJ1-2, and perhaps TRBD1 as D gene, on 6 matching bases. The sequenced sample consisted of PBMCs. The CDR3 reads as follows: CASSQLLTGVDGYTF. The DNA sequence is as follows: TGTGCCAGCAGCCAACTGCTGACAGGCGTTGATGGCTACACCTTC.